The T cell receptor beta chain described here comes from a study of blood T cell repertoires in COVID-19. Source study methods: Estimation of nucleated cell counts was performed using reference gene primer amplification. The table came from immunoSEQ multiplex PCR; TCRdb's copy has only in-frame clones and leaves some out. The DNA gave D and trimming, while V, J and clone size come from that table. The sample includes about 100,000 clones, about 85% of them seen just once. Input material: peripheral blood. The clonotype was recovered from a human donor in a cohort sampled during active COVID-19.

CDR3: CASSFPGSTYEQYF. CDR3 coding DNA: TGTGCCAGCAGTTTTCCAGGTTCAACCTACGAGCAGTACTTC. The chain recombines TRBV6-6 with TRBJ2-7, with unresolved D. CDR3 size: 14 residues. V was cut by 4 bases and J by 2 bases, with 12 bases left in between. Per germline, CDR1 MNHNY and CDR2 SVGAGI (reference sequence).